What follows is one T cell receptor beta chain and its context. Its antigen is unidentified. This CDR3 region has 17 residues. The data stem from a study of CD4 T cells in relation to SARS-CoV-2 and coronaviruses. Across the study: Convalescent donors were aged 21 to 72, with median roughly 38 years. Study outcomes and limitations: In approximately 71% of donors, memory CD4+ clonotypes crossrecognized SARS-CoV-2 and at least one common cold coronavirus spike. This crossreactivity analysis covered spike protein alone, no other viral proteins. The assay detects memory recall responses, not culture-primed primary responses.

Using immunoSEQ multiplex PCR, the repertoire was profiled, and TCRdb retains in-frame clones only, with some absent. The repertoire holds more than 30,000 clones, with 70% to 90% as singletons. The sequenced sample was memory CD4+ T cells from PBMCs. The origin of this receptor is an adult with COVID-19. V gene TRBV21-1 combines with J gene TRBJ2-1; TRBD1, as called in the table, went unchecked against the DNA. TRBV21-1 is a documented pseudogene. The CDR3 spells CASTPGLGHNSYNEQFF. DNA of the CDR3: TGTGCCAGCACCCCAGGTCTGGGACACAACTCCTACAATGAGCAGTTCTTC.